The 22 T cell receptor beta chains below all came from one sample that was sequenced in a study of beta chain features in type 1 diabetes. Whole-study results and caveats: In every one of the four CD4+ subsets, TCRB CDR3s were moderately but significantly shorter in Type 1 diabetes patients.

Isolated RNA was reverse transcribed in full, so expressed TCRB transcripts were sequenced. Libraries were prepared by immunoSEQ multiplex PCR; TCRdb keeps only in-frame clonotypes and omits some of them. The sample has 150,000 or so clones; about 63% are singletons. No antigen is known for these receptors. Sequenced material: naive CD4+ T cells from blood. Source of these receptors: a man aged 25-40 years with type 1 diabetes.

For the CDR3, the DNA is TGTGCCAGTACGGGACGGCAAGAGACCCAGTACTTC. This gives the protein CASTGRQETQYF. V is TRBV19 and J is TRBJ2-5; D might be TRBD1 or TRBD2, each matching 5 bases. V was pared by 7 bases and J by 2 bases, with 8 bases between. The CDR3 extends over 12 amino acids. Looked up from germline, CDR1 is LNHDA and CDR2 is SQIVND (reference sequence).

This chain joins TRBV7-2 and TRBJ2-5; D remains unclear. Germline loops: CDR1 SGHTA, CDR2 FQGNSA. Trimming cost V 3 bases and J 5 bases, with 10 bases left between them. This CDR3 spans 13 amino acids. The DNA of the CDR3 is TGTGCCAGCAGCTTTGGCAGGTTGGAGACCCAGTACTTC. It codes for CASSFGRLETQYF.

This clone was seen more than once but under ten times. The genes are TRBV30 and TRBJ1-4, with D uncertain. The CDR3 runs 15 residues. Trimming left V 5 bases short and J 4 bases short, with 17 bases between. Germline V gene lookup returns CDR1 GTSNPN and CDR2 SVGIG (reference sequence). The CDR3: CAWLARPGLNEKLFF. CDR3 sequence (DNA): TGTGCCTGGCTGGCCCGGCCGGGTCTTAATGAAAAACTGTTTTTT.

The chain joins TRBV5-1 to TRBJ2-2, with D possibly TRBD1 on 5 matching bases. The CDR3 length is 15 residues. Trimming removed 0 bases from V and 4 bases from J, with 10 bases in between. CDR1 is SGHRS, CDR2 YFSETQ, per germline. The CDR3 reads CASSLVRVPTGELFF. CDR3 bases: TGCGCCAGCAGCTTGGTCAGGGTTCCCACCGGGGAGCTGTTTTTT.

This chain joins TRBV13 and TRBJ1-1, with D uncertain. Trimming left V 2 bases short and J 1 base short, with 8 bases between. CDR1 and CDR2 from the germline V gene are PRHDT and FYEKMQ (reference sequence). The CDR3 loop spans 14 amino acids. CDR3: CASSLMEGNTEAFF. In DNA, the CDR3 is TGTGCCAGCAGCTTAATGGAGGGGAACACTGAAGCTTTCTTT.

The V gene is TRBV25-1, the J gene TRBJ1-2, with D unclear. The CDR3 is 12 amino acids. Germline CDR1 is MGHDK and CDR2 is SYGVNS. Deletions cut 5 bases from V and 2 bases from J, with 6 bases between. CDR3 loop: CASSTENYGYTF. In DNA form, the CDR3 reads TGTGCCAGCAGTACTGAAAACTATGGCTACACCTTC.

The chain links TRBV4-3 to TRBJ2-7; 9 nucleotides align to TRBD1. Unmatched junction bases numbered 6, after V lost 8 bases and J lost 4 bases. Germline CDR1 is LGHNA and CDR2 is YSLEER. The length of the CDR3 is 13 residues. CDR3 amino acids: CASGTGGTYEQYF. DNA of the CDR3: TGCGCCAGCGGAACAGGGGGCACGTACGAGCAGTACTTC.

This sequence joins TRBV4-3 and TRBJ2-7, with TRBD1 as a possible D gene (6 bases). Trimming removed 3 bases from V and 6 bases from J, with 9 bases in between. CDR3 size: 12 residues. Germline CDR1 reads LGHNA; CDR2 reads YSLEER. CDR3 coding DNA: TGCGCCAGCAGCCATTCCAGGGGCGAGCAGTACTTC. Translated, it gives CASSHSRGEQYF.

The gene calls are TRBV25-1 and TRBJ1-4; 8 positions match TRBD1. Germline V gene data show CDR1 as MGHDK and CDR2 as SYGVNS. V was pared by 4 bases and J by 2 bases, with 3 bases of the junction left unmatched. The CDR3 covers 15 residues. This chain's CDR3 is CASSAYRGTNEKLFF. The CDR3 DNA follows: TGTGCCAGCAGTGCTTACAGGGGGACTAATGAAAAACTGTTTTTT. The entire variable domain, with the rest obtained from reference TRBV25-1 and TRBJ1-4, is as follows: EADIYQTPRYLVIGTGKKITLECSQTMGHDKMYWYQQDPGMELHLIHYSYGVNSTEKGDLSSESTVSRIRTEHFPLTLESARPSHTSQYLCASSAYRGTNEKLFFGSGTQLSVL.

As to this clone: The sample carries other DNA sequences with the same CDR3. The V and J genes are TRBV30 and TRBJ1-6; D ambiguous. Germline V gives CDR1 GTSNPN, CDR2 SVGIG (reference sequence). V was shortened by 4 bases and J by 4 bases, with 8 bases between the two germline ends. This CDR3 comprises 13 residues. This chain's CDR3 is CAWTGLYNSPLHF. Here the CDR3 DNA reads TGTGCCTGGACAGGACTTTATAATTCACCCCTCCACTTT.

This clone was observed a handful of times. This chain's CDR3 is CASSVDPGKETQYF. CDR3 in DNA: TGTGCCAGCAGCGTAGACCCGGGGAAAGAGACCCAGTACTTC. The chain recombines TRBV9 with TRBJ2-5, with D possibly matching TRBD2 (5 bases). V was clipped by 0 bases and J by 3 bases, with 9 bases between them. Germline CDR1 reads SGDLS; CDR2 reads YYNGEE. This CDR3 spans 14 amino acids.

The gene calls are TRBV9 and TRBJ1-2; 8 bases align to TRBD1. Per the germline V gene, CDR1 is SGDLS and CDR2 is YYNGEE. The V gene end was trimmed by 0 bases and the J gene end by 2 bases; junction bases not matched to a gene: 6. The CDR3 is 16 residues long. CDR3 sequence: CASSVEQGDMNYGYTF. The CDR3 region has the DNA TGTGCCAGCAGCGTAGAACAGGGGGATATGAACTATGGCTACACCTTC.

CDR3 bases: TGCGCCAGCTCCAGGCAGGGAAATGAGCAGTTCTTC. It yields the protein CASSRQGNEQFF. The chain joins TRBV5-1 to TRBJ2-1; possibly TRBD1 for D (5 bases). CDR3 length equals 12 residues. CDR1 and CDR2 (germline): SGHRS, YFSETQ. V lost 7 bases to trimming and J lost 7 bases, with 12 bases between them.

The rearrangement joins TRBV7-9 to TRBJ2-5; D is possibly TRBD2 (5 bases). Germline loops: CDR1 SEHNR, CDR2 FQNEAQ (reference sequence). Trimming stripped 1 base from V and 3 bases from J, with 9 bases between. This CDR3 is 14 amino acids long. The CDR3 region has the DNA TGTGCCAGCAGCTTAGACCTGCGGGAAGAGACCCAGTACTTC. This gives the protein CASSLDLREETQYF.

This sequence joins TRBV6-5 and TRBJ2-4; 9 nucleotides align to TRBD1. The CDR3 runs to 14 residues. V was clipped by 6 bases and J by 7 bases; unmatched bases: 7. Germline lookup yields CDR1 MNHEY and CDR2 SVGAGI. CDR3 sequence reads: CASRETGQGNIQYF. CDR3 DNA: TGTGCCAGCAGGGAAACCGGACAGGGGAACATTCAGTACTTC.

This clone was counted only a few times. This sequence joins TRBV9 and TRBJ2-5, with D perhaps TRBD1 or TRBD2 (5 bases each). This CDR3 contains 14 residues. Between the trimmed V and J ends, which lost 3 bases and 5 bases, there was a span of 14 bases. Germline assignment: CDR1 SGDLS and CDR2 YYNGEE. CDR3: CASSARGVEETQYF. The DNA for the CDR3 is TGTGCCAGCAGCGCGCGAGGGGTTGAGGAGACCCAGTACTTC.

The CDR3 DNA reads TGTGCCAGCAGTTACCGGACAGGGGGCCGTGAGACCCAGTACTTC. This translates into CASSYRTGGRETQYF. This chain joins TRBV6-6 and TRBJ2-5, with TRBD1 identical over 11 bases. The CDR3 is 15 residues long. J gave up 5 bases and V 2 bases, and 4 bases lay outside the gene matches. Germline assignment: CDR1 MNHNY and CDR2 SVGAGI (reference sequence).

This chain links TRBV23-1 with TRBJ2-1; tentatively, D is TRBD1 (6 bases). TRBV23-1 is labeled an ORF, and its function is uncertain. The CDR3 extends over 17 amino acids. V was pared by 3 bases and J by 4 bases, with 19 bases between. CDR3 DNA sequence: TGCGCCAGCAGTCACCCGGGTGGTAAAGGGGGTTACAATGAGCAGTTCTTC. It encodes CASSHPGGKGGYNEQFF.

V and J are TRBV7-9 and TRBJ2-3; a possible D gene is TRBD1 (6 bases). The CDR3 spans 16 residues. The germline CDR1 and CDR2 sequences are SEHNR and FQNEAQ (reference sequence). Deletions cut 2 bases from V and 2 bases from J, with 14 bases between. The CDR3 DNA follows: TGTGCCAGCAGCTTATTCGTGACAGGACACACAGATACGCAGTATTTT. Translated: CASSLFVTGHTDTQYF.

In the case of this clone: The junction does not match germline at one end; this may be a read error. This chain joins TRBV29-1 and TRBJ2-3, with 9 bases identical to TRBD1. The CDR3 is 17 residues long. Germline assignment: CDR1 SQVTM and CDR2 ANQGSEA. CDR3 in amino acids: CSVEAFFGTGTTDTQYF. The CDR3 nucleotides read TGCAGCGTCGAAGCTTTTTTTGGGACAGGGACCACAGATACGCAGTATTTT.

The chain couples TRBV13 to TRBJ2-1; tentatively, D is TRBD1 or TRBD2 (5 bases each). V dropped 1 base and J dropped 4 bases, with 11 bases sitting between them. Germline-derived CDR1 and CDR2 are PRHDT and FYEKMQ (reference sequence). The CDR3 runs 15 residues. The DNA for the CDR3 is TGTGCCAGCAGCTTAGCGGGGCGAGATTACAATGAGCAGTTCTTC. It codes for CASSLAGRDYNEQFF.

The gene calls are TRBV10-3 and TRBJ2-1, with 8 positions matching TRBD1. CDR3 length: 14 residues. CDR1 and CDR2 from the germline V gene are ENHRY and SYGVKD. The V gene end was trimmed by 2 bases and the J gene end by 4 bases; junction bases not matched to a gene: 1. The CDR3 loop is CAISEDRGYNEQFF. As DNA, the CDR3 is TGTGCCATCAGTGAGGACAGGGGTTACAATGAGCAGTTCTTC.